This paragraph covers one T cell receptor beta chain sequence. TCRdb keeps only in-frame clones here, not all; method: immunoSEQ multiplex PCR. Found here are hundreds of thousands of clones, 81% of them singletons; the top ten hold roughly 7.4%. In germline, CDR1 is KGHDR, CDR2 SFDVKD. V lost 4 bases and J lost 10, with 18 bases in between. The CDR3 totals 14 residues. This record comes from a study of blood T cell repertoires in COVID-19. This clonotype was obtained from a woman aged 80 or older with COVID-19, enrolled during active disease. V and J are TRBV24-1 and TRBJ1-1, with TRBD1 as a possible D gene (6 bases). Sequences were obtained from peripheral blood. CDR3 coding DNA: TGTGCCACCAGTGAACCAGCGGGAGGGGGTCGAGCTTTCTTT. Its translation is CATSEPAGGGRAFF.